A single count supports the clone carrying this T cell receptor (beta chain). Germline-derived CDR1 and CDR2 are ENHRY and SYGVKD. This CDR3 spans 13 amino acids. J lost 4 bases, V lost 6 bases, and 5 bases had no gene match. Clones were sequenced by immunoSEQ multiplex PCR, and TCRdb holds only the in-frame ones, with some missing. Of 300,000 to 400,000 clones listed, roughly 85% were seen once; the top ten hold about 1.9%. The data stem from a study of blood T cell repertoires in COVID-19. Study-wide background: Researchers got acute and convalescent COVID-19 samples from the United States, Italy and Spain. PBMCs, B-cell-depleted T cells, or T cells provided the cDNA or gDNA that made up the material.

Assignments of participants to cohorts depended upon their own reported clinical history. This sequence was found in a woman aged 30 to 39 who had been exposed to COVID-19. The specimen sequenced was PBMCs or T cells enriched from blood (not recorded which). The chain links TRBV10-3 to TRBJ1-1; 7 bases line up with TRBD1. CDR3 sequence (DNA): TGTGCCATCAGGGGACAGACCTCCACTGAAGCTTTCTTT. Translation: CAIRGQTSTEAFF.